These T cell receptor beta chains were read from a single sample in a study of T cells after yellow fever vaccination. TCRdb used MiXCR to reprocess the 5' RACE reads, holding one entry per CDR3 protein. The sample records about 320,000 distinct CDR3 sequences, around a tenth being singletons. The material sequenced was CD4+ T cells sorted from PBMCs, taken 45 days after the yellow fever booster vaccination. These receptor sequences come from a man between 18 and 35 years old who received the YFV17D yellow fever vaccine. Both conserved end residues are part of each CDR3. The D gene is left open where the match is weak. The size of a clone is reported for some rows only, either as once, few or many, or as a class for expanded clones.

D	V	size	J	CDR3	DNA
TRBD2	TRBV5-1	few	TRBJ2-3	CASAGGVPTDTQYF	TGCGCCAGCGCCGGGGGGGTCCCCACAGATACGCAGTATTTT
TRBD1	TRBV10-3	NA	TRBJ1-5	CASQTGNQPQHF	TGTGCCAGTCAGACAGGGAATCAGCCCCAGCATTTT
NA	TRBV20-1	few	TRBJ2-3	CSARDAVGADTQYF	TGCAGTGCTAGAGATGCAGTGGGGGCAGATACGCAGTATTTT
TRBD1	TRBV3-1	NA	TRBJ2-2	CASSRTGQTGELFF	TGTGCCAGCAGCCGGACAGGGCAGACCGGGGAGCTGTTTTTT
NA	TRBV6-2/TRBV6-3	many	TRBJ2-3	CASSYSGTSRTDTQYF	TGTGCCAGCAGTTACTCCGGGACTTCCCGCACAGATACGCAGTATTTT
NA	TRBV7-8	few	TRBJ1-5	CASSLETGNQPQHF	TGTGCCAGCAGCTTAGAAACAGGGAATCAGCCCCAGCATTTT
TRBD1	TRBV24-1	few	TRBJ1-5	CATSEGQGGSNQPQHF	TGTGCCACCAGCGAGGGACAGGGAGGTAGCAATCAGCCCCAGCATTTT
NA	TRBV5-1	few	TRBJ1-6	CASSRDRQSSYNSPLHF	TGCGCCAGCAGCCGGGACCGACAGAGCTCCTATAATTCACCCCTCCACTTT
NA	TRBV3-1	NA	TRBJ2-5	CASSQNWGRGEETQYF	TGTGCCAGCAGCCAGAATTGGGGCAGGGGCGAGGAGACCCAGTACTTC
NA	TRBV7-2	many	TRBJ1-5	CASSMGGGFQPQHF	TGTGCCAGCAGCATGGGGGGGGGCTTTCAGCCCCAGCATTTT
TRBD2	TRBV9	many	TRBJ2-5	CASSLSAGVAGVLETQYF	TGTGCCAGCAGCCTCTCGGCGGGGGTAGCGGGGGTCCTAGAGACCCAGTACTTC
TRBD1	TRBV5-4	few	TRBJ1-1	CASSPRQGWGTEAFF	TGTGCCAGCAGCCCGCGACAGGGATGGGGTACTGAAGCTTTCTTT
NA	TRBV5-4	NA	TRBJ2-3	CASSLQEGTDTQYF	TGTGCCAGCAGCTTACAGGAAGGCACAGATACGCAGTATTTT
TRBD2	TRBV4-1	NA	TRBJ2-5	CASSRYGLAGGQETQYF	TGCGCCAGCAGCCGATACGGACTAGCGGGGGGACAAGAGACCCAGTACTTC
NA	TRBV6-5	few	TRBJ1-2	CASSYGQTNYGYTF	TGTGCCAGCAGTTACGGGCAGACTAACTATGGCTACACCTTC
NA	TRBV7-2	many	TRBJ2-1	CASSLLSPYNEQFF	TGTGCCAGCAGCTTACTAAGTCCCTACAATGAGCAGTTCTTC
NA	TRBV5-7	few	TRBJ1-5	CASSLKAYSNQPQHF	TGTGCCAGCAGCTTGAAGGCCTATAGCAATCAGCCCCAGCATTTT
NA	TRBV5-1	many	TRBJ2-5	CASSHGKVRETQYF	TGCGCCAGCAGCCATGGCAAGGTACGGGAGACCCAGTACTTC
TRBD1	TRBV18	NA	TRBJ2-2	CASSPPSQGATGELFF	TGTGCCAGCTCACCACCTTCCCAGGGGGCCACCGGGGAGCTGTTTTTT
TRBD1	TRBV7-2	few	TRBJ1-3	CASSLGGTGSTIYF	TGTGCCAGCAGCTTAGGAGGGACAGGGAGCACCATATATTTT
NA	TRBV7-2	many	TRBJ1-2	CASTPDRPRGYTF	TGTGCCAGCACCCCCGACAGACCTCGGGGCTACACCTTC
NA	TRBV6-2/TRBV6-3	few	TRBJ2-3	CASSKTGRHTQYF	TGTGCCAGCAGTAAAACAGGGAGGCATACGCAGTATTTT
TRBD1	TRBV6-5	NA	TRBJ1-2	CASSQRQGAGYGYTF	TGTGCCAGCAGTCAAAGACAGGGGGCTGGCTATGGCTACACCTTC
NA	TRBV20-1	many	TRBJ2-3	CSARDSTSTDTQYF	TGCAGTGCTAGAGATTCCACTAGCACAGATACGCAGTATTTT
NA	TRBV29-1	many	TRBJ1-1	CSSTGQENTEAFF	TGCAGCTCTACGGGACAAGAGAACACTGAAGCTTTCTTT
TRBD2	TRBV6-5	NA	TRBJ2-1	CASSSQRGSYNEQFF	TGTGCCAGCAGTTCTCAGCGGGGGTCCTACAATGAGCAGTTCTTC
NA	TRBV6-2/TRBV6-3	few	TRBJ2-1	CASSYSRGSEQFF	TGTGCCAGCAGTTACAGCCGGGGCTCTGAGCAGTTCTTC